This is a list of T cell receptor beta chains from one sample in a study of T-cell reconstitution after alpha-beta-depleted transplantation in children. TCRdb analysed the PCR reads with MiXCR anew, one entry per CDR3 protein. The data contain 19,000 or so distinct CDR3 sequences, 10% to 15% of them singletons. The source material was PBMCs, mostly from graft donor cells, sampled 60 days after TCRalphabeta/CD19-depleted stem cell transplant. All receptors come from a female patient aged 2 to 10 who had a stem cell transplant for congenital amegakaryocytic thrombocytopenia, so the T cells may come from the graft donor. Each CDR3 is given with its conserved first and last residue. The D gene is left open where the match is weak. Part of the rows lack a size; the others show once, few, many or a class for expanded clones.

d_call j_call v_call clone_size cdr3_nt cdr3_aa
. TRBJ1-4 TRBV20-1 many TGCAGTTTAAGAATGCCCCACTTAGATGAAAAACTGTTTTTT CSLRMPHLDEKLFF
. TRBJ1-4 TRBV20-1 many TGCAGTGCTAGACTTGCTTCTAATGAAAAACTGTTTTTT CSARLASNEKLFF
. TRBJ2-7 TRBV7-9 medium-sized TGTGCCAGCAGCTTTTCACAGTCCACTTACGAGCAGTACTTC CASSFSQSTYEQYF
TRBD2 TRBJ2-3 TRBV11-3 many TGTGCCAGCAGCTTAGTACCAGCGGGAGGGCGGGATACGCAGTATTTT CASSLVPAGGRDTQYF
TRBD2 TRBJ2-1 TRBV20-1 many TGCAGTGCTAGAGAACCTAGCGGGAGTTTCAATGAGCAGTTCTTC CSAREPSGSFNEQFF
. TRBJ2-5 TRBV2 many TGTGCCAGCAGCCTCCAAGAGACCCAGTACTTC CASSLQETQYF
. TRBJ1-2 TRBV20-1 many TGCAGTGCTAGATTGGTCGGGAGGGCAGCTAACTATGGCTACACCTTC CSARLVGRAANYGYTF
. TRBJ2-1 TRBV12-3/TRBV12-4 many TGTGCCAGCAGTTTCCCACGGATTTTTAGGTGGGACCCCCACAATGAGCAGTTCTTC CASSFPRIFRWDPHNEQFF
. TRBJ2-2 TRBV25-1 many TGTGCCAGCAGGGGTTCCGGGGAGCTGTTTTTT CASRGSGELFF
TRBD2 TRBJ2-7 TRBV18 . TGTGCCAGCTCAAGTTTGGGGGGGAACGAGCAGTCCTTC CASSSLGGNEQSF
TRBD1 TRBJ2-1 TRBV24-1 many TGTGCCACCGCTAGCGGACAGGGGGGCCGCTACAATGAGCAGTTCTTC CATASGQGGRYNEQFF
TRBD1 TRBJ2-6 TRBV12-3/TRBV12-4 few TGTGCCTGCAGTTTTCGTAACCGGGACAGGCTCGGGGCCAACGTCCTGACTTTC CACSFRNRDRLGANVLTF
. TRBJ1-6 TRBV6-5 many TGTGCCAGCAGTTACTGGGCCTGGGGGAGTAATTCACCCCTCCACTTT CASSYWAWGSNSPLHF
TRBD2 TRBJ2-1 TRBV5-1 many TGCGCCAGCAGCTTGGAAGGGACTAGCGGGAGGTCTGAGCAGTTCTTC CASSLEGTSGRSEQFF
. TRBJ2-3 TRBV7-2 many TGTGCCAGCAGCTTAGCGCGGCGGGTGGTAGATACGCAGTATTTT CASSLARRVVDTQYF
. TRBJ2-7 TRBV18 many TGTGCCAGCTCACAAACCTGGCTGGGTTCCTACGAGCAGTACTTC CASSQTWLGSYEQYF
TRBD2 TRBJ2-3 TRBV7-2 . TGTGCCAGCAGCCCCACCCTAGCGGACACAGATACGCAGTATTTT CASSPTLADTDTQYF
TRBD2 TRBJ2-3 TRBV11-2 many TGTGCCAGCAGCCCGCTCCCTTATGTAGCGGGAGGGCCGGCCCCCAAGTATTTT CASSPLPYVAGGPAPKYF
TRBD2 TRBJ2-1 TRBV2 . TGTACCAGCTGTTTAACTAGCGGGAGCTACAATGAGCAGTTCTTC CTSCLTSGSYNEQFF
TRBD1 TRBJ1-1 TRBV12-3/TRBV12-4 medium-sized TGTGCCAGCAGTCAGGGGGGACAGGGGGACCCTGAAGCTTTCTTT CASSQGGQGDPEAFF
TRBD2 TRBJ2-1 TRBV5-6 many TGTGCCAGCAGCTTGGGCGGGAGAGGGTCCTACAATGAGCAGTTCTTC CASSLGGRGSYNEQFF
. TRBJ1-2 TRBV5-6 many TGTGCCAGCAGCTTGACCTGGGATACAAGGGGCTACACCTTC CASSLTWDTRGYTF
TRBD2 TRBJ2-1 TRBV7-9 once TGTGCCAGCAGCTTACCGGGAGGGCCTTGGGTCGATGAGCAGTTCTTC CASSLPGGPWVDEQFF
TRBD2 TRBJ2-5 TRBV3-1 many TGTGCCAGCGGGCCGTACGGACTAGTGGGAGAGACCCAGTACTTC CASGPYGLVGETQYF
TRBD1 TRBJ1-2 TRBV7-9 many TGTGCCAGCAGCTTAGGGCAGGGGGACTATGGCTACACCTTC CASSLGQGDYGYTF
. TRBJ1-1 TRBV5-1 . TGCGCCAGCAACGAGGTTGGAGGGACTGAAGCTTTCTTT CASNEVGGTEAFF
. TRBJ2-7 TRBV29-1 . TGCAGCGTTGAAGTCAGGGGGGCCTACGAGCAGTACTTC CSVEVRGAYEQYF
TRBD2 TRBJ2-1 TRBV20-1 many TGCAGTGCTAGAGATTCCCTAGCGGATTTTAATGAGCAGTTCTTC CSARDSLADFNEQFF
. TRBJ1-2 TRBV9 many TGTGCCAGCAGCGTCCGGGACATGCTCTATGGCTACACCTTC CASSVRDMLYGYTF
TRBD2 TRBJ2-1 TRBV27 many TGTGCCAGCAGTAAACGGACTAGCGGGAGATCGAATGAGCAGTTCTTC CASSKRTSGRSNEQFF
. TRBJ2-3 TRBV20-1 many TGCAGTGCTAGAGGGGAGGGCACAGATACGCAGTATTTT CSARGEGTDTQYF
TRBD2 TRBJ2-1 TRBV27 . TGTGCCAGCAGTAGGGCGGGAGTATACAATGAGCAGTTCTTC CASSRAGVYNEQFF
TRBD2 TRBJ2-1 TRBV20-1 . TGCTTCTTTAGCGGGAGGGCCGAAGCCTACAATGAGCAGTTCTTC CFFSGRAEAYNEQFF
. TRBJ2-1 TRBV27 many TGTGCCAGCAGTTTAGCCAGGGAGCCCTACAATGAGCAGTTCTTC CASSLAREPYNEQFF
TRBD2 TRBJ2-3 TRBV7-8 many TGTGCCAGCAGCGAGGGACTAACAGATGGCTTCACAGATACGCAGTATTTT CASSEGLTDGFTDTQYF
TRBD2 TRBJ2-3 TRBV7-9 many TGTGCCAGCAGCCCAGGGACTAGCGGGAACACAGATACGCAGTATTTT CASSPGTSGNTDTQYF
TRBD2 TRBJ2-5 TRBV20-1 many TGCAGTGCTAGTTGGACTAGCGGGAGTGGAGGGGAGACCCAGTACTTC CSASWTSGSGGETQYF
TRBD2 TRBJ2-7 TRBV7-9 many TGTGCCAGCAGCTTAGCGCCAGGACTAGCGGGAGACGAGCAGTACTTC CASSLAPGLAGDEQYF
. TRBJ1-2 TRBV5-1 many TGCGCCAGCAGCTTTAGGGGGGCCAACTATGGCTACACCTTC CASSFRGANYGYTF
. TRBJ2-3 TRBV20-1 many TGCAGTGCTCGCCCTGGGTTTACTAGCACAGATACGCAGTATTTT CSARPGFTSTDTQYF
. TRBJ2-5 TRBV20-1 many TGCAGTGCTAGGGACTCCCTAAAAGAGACCCAGTACTTC CSARDSLKETQYF
. TRBJ1-1 TRBV11-2 many TGTGCCAGCAGCTTAGCCTTGGTGAACACTGAAGCTTTCTTT CASSLALVNTEAFF
TRBD1 TRBJ2-7 TRBV20-1 many TGCAGTGCTAGGGACAGGGACTACGAGCAGTACTTC CSARDRDYEQYF
TRBD1 TRBJ1-5 TRBV6-5 . TGTGCCGCTGGGTGGGACAGACCTTATAGCAATCAGCCCCAGCATTTT CAAGWDRPYSNQPQHF
. TRBJ2-3 TRBV19 . TGTGCCAGTCGCCCCACTCGGGACGCCTCTTATACGCAGTATTTT CASRPTRDASYTQYF
TRBD2 TRBJ2-7 TRBV7-2 many TGTGCCAGCAGCGATAGTCAAGAAAGCGGGATGTTCTCCTACGAGCAGTACTTC CASSDSQESGMFSYEQYF
TRBD1 TRBJ1-2 TRBV7-8 many TGTGCCAGCAGCGAAAGAGGGGACAGGGCCTATGGCTACACCTTC CASSERGDRAYGYTF
. TRBJ1-2 TRBV28 many TGTGCCAGCAGTCCGGACCGTCTTGAGGGCTACACCTTC CASSPDRLEGYTF
. TRBJ2-2 TRBV28 . TGTGCCAGCAGCCTCCTGGGGACCGGGGAGCTGTTTTTT CASSLLGTGELFF
TRBD2 TRBJ2-1 TRBV27 many TGTGCCAGCACCCCCGGGGCGGGAGCCCACAATGAGCAGTTCTTC CASTPGAGAHNEQFF
TRBD1 TRBJ2-7 TRBV27 many TGTGCCAGCAGTCCAAGTCCCGGGACAGCCTACGAGCAGTACTTC CASSPSPGTAYEQYF
TRBD2 TRBJ2-1 TRBV20-1 many TGCAGTGCTAGAGATTTGAAGGGTAGCGGGGCCTACAATGAGCAGTTCTTC CSARDLKGSGAYNEQFF
TRBD2 TRBJ2-3 TRBV20-1 many TGCAGTGCTACGGGACTAGCGGGAGGTCCCAGCACAGATACGCAGTATTTT CSATGLAGGPSTDTQYF